The sequence of this T cell receptor beta chain was determined in a study of blood T cell repertoires in COVID-19. Study details: Material from acute and convalescent COVID-19 was sourced from the United States, Italy and Spain.

Across about two dozen US areas, participants ranged in age from about 18 to 90 years. Self-reported history from a screening survey and questionnaire set each donor's cohort. Cohort 3 donors counted as recovered after two negative PCRs, clearance, or resolved symptoms. CDR3 length equals 14 residues. V lost 3 bases and J lost 7, with 15 bases in between. The germline CDR1 and CDR2 sequences are KGHSH and LQKENI. Generated by immunoSEQ multiplex PCR, the TCRdb table keeps only in-frame clones and is missing some. The repertoire holds under 500,000 clones, with 80% to 90% as singletons. The source material was PBMCs or T cells enriched from blood (not recorded which). The chain links TRBV18 to TRBJ1-2, with TRBD1 as a possible D gene (6 bases). This sequence was found in a man younger than 40 who had recovered from COVID-19. CDR3 amino acids: CASSPNTGMGGYTF. The DNA of the CDR3 is TGTGCCAGCTCACCCAATACAGGGATGGGTGGCTACACCTTC.